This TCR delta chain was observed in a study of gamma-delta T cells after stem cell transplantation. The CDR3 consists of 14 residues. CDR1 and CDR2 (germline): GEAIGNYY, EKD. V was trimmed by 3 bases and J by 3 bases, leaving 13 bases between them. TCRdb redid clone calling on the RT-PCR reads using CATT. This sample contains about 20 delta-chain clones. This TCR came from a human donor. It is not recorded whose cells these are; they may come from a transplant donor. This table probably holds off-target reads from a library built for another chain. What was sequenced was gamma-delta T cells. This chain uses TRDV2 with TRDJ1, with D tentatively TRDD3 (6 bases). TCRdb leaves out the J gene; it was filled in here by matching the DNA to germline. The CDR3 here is CACDLTWGSDKLIF. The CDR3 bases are TGTGCCTGTGACCTTACTTGGGGATCCGATAAACTCATCTTT.